The clone carrying this TCR beta chain was counted between two and nine times. Its specificity is unknown. The data belong to a study of CD8 T cells in ankylosing spondylitis. TCR beta libraries were made by quantitative 5'-RACE with molecular barcodes. TCRdb passed the 5' RACE reads through MiXCR, listing each CDR3 protein once. Of under 150,000 distinct CDR3 sequences listed, 15% to 20% are singletons. Study outcomes and limitations: Peripheral blood samples showed relatively rare disease-linked clones, and these clones were CD8+. Blood of patients with ankylosing spondylitis appeared to be characterized by a TCR beta motif of fewer than 10 highly homologous variants. Significantly higher representation of disease-linked clones was reported for matched ankylosing spondylitis synovial fluid.

The sequence was obtained from a male donor with ankylosing spondylitis. Specimen: blood, either unsorted or a sorted T cell fraction (not recorded which).

This CDR3 reads CASSFGESYEQYF. Written as DNA, the CDR3 is TGTGCCAGCAGTTTCGGGGAATCCTACGAGCAGTACTTC. V and J are TRBV12-3 or TRBV12-4 and TRBJ2-7, with D perhaps matching TRBD2 (5 bases). Trimming took off 3 bases at V and 1 base at J, with 7 bases between the two ends. The CDR3 sequence is 13 residues long.